This entry lists 29 T cell receptor beta chains sequenced from one sample in a study of control samples from healthy donors and cancer patients. Measured with immunoSEQ multiplex PCR; TCRdb has only the in-frame clones, and not every one. The sample includes over 100,000 clones, over 75% of them seen just once. Sequenced input: blood. These receptor sequences come from a man over 45 in good health.

This chain connects TRBV6-5 to TRBJ1-1; D might be TRBD1 (5 bases). This CDR3 is built from 14 residues. The germline gives CDR1 MNHEY, CDR2 SVGAGI. V was cut by 6 bases and J by 5 bases, with 16 bases left in between. CDR3 nucleotides: TGTGCCAGCAGGCTGAGGGGCGCCTATACTGAAGCTTTCTTT. As protein: CASRLRGAYTEAFF.

This CDR3 reads CASSFSGPGYEQYF. For the CDR3, the DNA is TGTGCCAGCAGCTTCTCCGGTCCGGGGTACGAGCAGTACTTC. The chain is built from TRBV5-5 and TRBJ2-7, with D maybe TRBD2 (5 bases). Germline V CDR1 and CDR2: SGHKS, YYEKEE (reference sequence). Trimming removed 2 bases at V and 4 bases at J, with 13 bases between. This CDR3 comprises 14 residues.

This rearrangement joins TRBV30 to TRBJ2-5; 7 bases align to TRBD1. The CDR3 runs 14 residues. Unmatched junction bases numbered 3, after V lost 2 bases and J lost 0 bases. CDR1 GTSNPN and CDR2 SVGIG come from the germline V gene (reference sequence). The CDR3 sequence is CAWSLDRNQETQYF. In DNA, the CDR3 is TGTGCCTGGAGTCTGGACAGGAACCAAGAGACCCAGTACTTC.

The chain has TRBV30 and TRBJ1-2, with D unresolved. Trimming removed 5 bases from V and 4 bases from J, with 20 bases in between. Germline-derived CDR1 and CDR2 are GTSNPN and SVGIG (reference sequence). The length of the CDR3 is 15 residues. The CDR3 sequence: CAWGPVPSSAYGYTF. CDR3 DNA sequence: TGTGCCTGGGGGCCGGTTCCGAGCAGCGCCTATGGCTACACCTTC.

This clone was found once. The chain recombines TRBV6-1 with TRBJ1-5; possibly TRBD1 for D (6 bases). Per germline, CDR1 MNHNS and CDR2 SASEGT. This CDR3 has 17 residues. The V end lost 2 bases, the J end lost 0 bases, and 14 bases lay between the germline ends. CDR3 loop: CASSERRGGISNQPQHF. The CDR3 nucleotides read TGTGCCAGCAGTGAAAGGAGGGGGGGAATTAGCAATCAGCCCCAGCATTTT.

CDR3 sequence reads: CASSRTGVVWETQYF. The CDR3 region has the DNA TGTGCCAGCAGTAGGACAGGGGTTGTCTGGGAGACCCAGTACTTC. The chain joins TRBV6-5 to TRBJ2-5; 9 bases match TRBD1. J gave up 5 bases and V 5 bases, and 9 bases lay outside the gene matches. The germline V gene has CDR1 MNHEY and CDR2 SVGAGI. The CDR3 loop spans 15 amino acids.

The chain combines TRBV2 with TRBJ1-1; D unresolved. The germline V gene encodes CDR1 SNHLY and CDR2 FYNNEI. Between the trimmed V and J ends, which lost 10 bases and 4 bases, there was a span of 13 bases. This CDR3 is built from 12 residues. The CDR3 nucleotides read TGTGCCACCACGGCCCGGGGCACTGAAGCTTTCTTT. It codes for CATTARGTEAFF.

The chain combines TRBV6-5 with TRBJ2-7, with TRBD1 matching 7 bases. The CDR3 extends over 14 amino acids. The junction had 6 bases not matched to a gene; V was cut back by 6 bases and J by 1 base. Germline-derived CDR1 and CDR2 are MNHEY and SVGAGI. In nucleotides, the CDR3 is TGTGCCAGCAGCCTACAGGGGTCATCCTACGAGCAGTACTTC. Translating it yields CASSLQGSSYEQYF.

The CDR3 region has the DNA TGCAGTGCTCTGTCACTGGGGACCCAGTACTTC. Amino acid sequence: CSALSLGTQYF. V and J are TRBV20-1 and TRBJ2-5; D is undetermined. Germline CDR1 DFQATT, CDR2 SNEGSKA (reference sequence). This CDR3 has 11 amino acids. The ends were cut back, 5 bases at V and 7 bases at J, with 11 bases in the middle.

V is TRBV18 and J is TRBJ1-5, with 7 nucleotides matching TRBD1. J gave up 6 bases and V 6 bases, and 8 bases lay outside the gene matches. The CDR3 has 14 amino acids. CDR1 KGHSH and CDR2 LQKENI come from the germline V gene. CDR3 protein: CASSQGGYSQPQHF. CDR3 nucleotides: TGTGCCAGCTCCCAGGGGGGATACTCTCAGCCCCAGCATTTT.

J is TRBJ2-1 and V is TRBV9, with D possibly matching TRBD1 (6 bases). The V and J ends lost 0 bases and 10 bases respectively, with 8 bases between them. The CDR3 sequence is 12 residues long. The germline CDR1 and CDR2 sequences are SGDLS and YYNGEE. CDR3 residues: CASSVEGVEQFF. CDR3 nucleotides: TGTGCCAGCAGCGTAGAGGGGGTAGAGCAGTTCTTC.

The V call is TRBV25-1, the J call TRBJ1-1; tentatively, D is TRBD1 (5 bases). The germline V and J ends were trimmed by 4 bases and 6 bases, with 12 bases remaining between them. The germline gives CDR1 MGHDK, CDR2 SYGVNS. The CDR3 consists of 13 residues. Here the CDR3 DNA reads TGTGCCAGCAGTGCGAGAGGGGCCTCTGAAGCTTTCTTT. This gives the protein CASSARGASEAFF.

This clone showed up just once. The chain couples TRBV5-8 to TRBJ1-1; no definite D call. CDR1 and CDR2 (germline): SGHTS, YDEGEE. The CDR3 spans 17 residues. Trimming pared 5 bases from V and 4 bases from J, leaving 24 bases between. The CDR3 region is CASSSYVEFLAPTEAFF. In DNA form, the CDR3 reads TGTGCCAGCAGTTCCTATGTTGAGTTCCTCGCCCCCACTGAAGCTTTCTTT.

This clone was seen at least ten times. The rearrangement joins TRBV19 to TRBJ2-2; 8 bases line up with TRBD2. The CDR3 has 14 amino acids. Germline CDR1 is LNHDA and CDR2 is SQIVND (reference sequence). J gave up 4 bases and V 10 bases, and 8 bases lay outside the gene matches. CDR3: CATHGGGLTGELFF. DNA for the CDR3: TGTGCCACCCACGGGGGGGGACTCACCGGGGAGCTGTTTTTT.

The chain carries TRBV5-1 and TRBJ2-3; D perhaps matches TRBD1 (5 bases). The CDR3 length is 14 residues. Germline-derived CDR1 and CDR2 are SGHRS and YFSETQ. V was shortened by 0 bases and J by 2 bases, with 7 bases between the two germline ends. The CDR3 region has the DNA TGCGCCAGCAGCTTGGGACAGATCACAGATACGCAGTATTTT. This gives the protein CASSLGQITDTQYF.

The chain uses TRBV11-2 and TRBJ2-1, with D hard to call. The CDR3 is made up of 12 amino acids. CDR1 and CDR2 (germline): SGHAT, FQNNGV. Trimming removed 4 bases from V and 8 bases from J, with 9 bases in between. CDR3 nucleotide sequence: TGTGCCAGCAGCTACGGGTTAGATGAGCAGTTCTTC. This gives the protein CASSYGLDEQFF.

V and J are TRBV28 and TRBJ2-1; perhaps TRBD1 as D (5 bases). The CDR3 runs to 15 residues. Germline V lookup: CDR1 MDHEN, CDR2 SYDVKM. The ends were cut back, 7 bases at V and 9 bases at J, with 22 bases in the middle. CDR3 sequence reads: CASTCGARVCGEQFF. CDR3 nucleotide sequence: TGTGCCAGCACTTGTGGGGCCCGGGTCTGCGGTGAGCAGTTCTTC.

V gene TRBV5-6 combines with J gene TRBJ1-2; TRBD1 matches 9 bases. Germline V CDR1 and CDR2: SGHDT, YYEEEE. This CDR3 contains 17 residues. J gave up 7 bases and V 0 bases, and 13 bases lay outside the gene matches. The CDR3: CASSLGTGGLIRSGYTF. The CDR3 DNA is TGTGCCAGCAGCTTGGGTACAGGGGGCTTAATTCGATCTGGCTACACCTTC.

This rearrangement joins TRBV5-1 to TRBJ1-1; 8 nucleotides align to TRBD1. V gave up 4 bases and J gave up 1 base; unmatched junction bases: 9. Germline V gives CDR1 SGHRS, CDR2 YFSETQ. The CDR3 is 16 residues long. DNA for the CDR3: TGCGCCAGCAGCCCGAACCTTGGACAGGGGAACACTGAAGCTTTCTTT. This gives the protein CASSPNLGQGNTEAFF.

The rearrangement uses TRBV7-5 and TRBJ2-7. TRBV7-5 is assigned pseudogene status. This CDR3 has 17 residues. CDR3 amino acids: CVRSSPWLSRGGYEQYF. The CDR3 DNA reads TGTGTCAGAAGCTCACCTTGGTTATCCAGGGGGGGATACGAGCAGTACTTC.

The gene calls are TRBV7-9 and TRBJ1-4; no definite D call. The CDR3 totals 13 residues. Deletions cut 4 bases from V and 5 bases from J, with 8 bases between. CDR1 SEHNR and CDR2 FQNEAQ come from the germline V gene (reference sequence). In DNA form, the CDR3 reads TGTGCCAGCAGCTCCACGGGGAATGAAAAACTGTTTTTT. The encoded protein is CASSSTGNEKLFF.

The gene calls are TRBV5-4 and TRBJ2-3, with TRBD2 matching 7 bases. The V gene end was trimmed by 2 bases and the J gene end by 1 base; junction bases not matched to a gene: 7. From germline, CDR1 is SGHNT and CDR2 YYREEE (reference sequence). There are 16 residues in the CDR3. The CDR3 DNA is TGTGCCAGCAGCTTCTTCCTTGCGGGGGGCACAGATACGCAGTATTTT. Protein: CASSFFLAGGTDTQYF.

V usage is TRBV27 and J usage is TRBJ1-2; 7 bases align to TRBD1. Unmatched junction bases numbered 11, after V lost 3 bases and J lost 4 bases. Germline V gives CDR1 MNHEY, CDR2 SMNVEV (reference sequence). This CDR3 has 16 amino acids. The CDR3 sequence is CASSFTGAQGSYGYTF. The CDR3 bases are TGTGCCAGCAGTTTTACAGGGGCCCAGGGTAGCTATGGCTACACCTTC.

The chain has TRBV5-1 and TRBJ2-3; D not certain. Germline V gene lookup returns CDR1 SGHRS and CDR2 YFSETQ. V was pared by 5 bases and J by 6 bases, with 16 bases between. This CDR3 contains 14 residues. CDR3 protein: CASRPHSSADTQYF. In nucleotides, the CDR3 is TGCGCCAGCAGACCACACTCGAGCGCGGATACGCAGTATTTT.

The chain couples TRBV20-1 to TRBJ2-1, with D perhaps matching TRBD1 or TRBD2 (6 bases each). Trimming removed 3 bases at V and 1 base at J, with 13 bases between. Germline V lookup: CDR1 DFQATT, CDR2 SNEGSKA (reference sequence). This CDR3 contains 15 residues. The CDR3 sequence: CSASGGGSSYNEQFF. In DNA form, the CDR3 reads TGCAGTGCTAGTGGAGGGGGGTCATCCTACAATGAGCAGTTCTTC.

The chain has TRBV7-6 and TRBJ2-1; 9 nucleotides line up with TRBD1. Germline V gene data show CDR1 as SGHVS and CDR2 as FNYEAQ. The CDR3 is made up of 15 amino acids. With V trimmed by 5 bases and J by 2 bases, 4 bases remained unmatched. The CDR3 region is CASSRGTGTYNEQFF. The CDR3 DNA follows: TGTGCCAGCAGCCGCGGGACAGGGACCTACAATGAGCAGTTCTTC.

The chain joins TRBV27 to TRBJ2-1, with TRBD2 matching 11 bases. CDR3 length equals 17 residues. Per germline, CDR1 MNHEY and CDR2 SMNVEV (reference sequence). V lost 7 bases to trimming and J lost 10 bases; unmatched junction nucleotides: 18. The CDR3 here is CASIEGSGGAYAGEQFF. CDR3 sequence (DNA): TGTGCCAGCATAGAGGGTAGCGGGGGGGCATATGCAGGGGAGCAGTTCTTC.

The chain has TRBV15 and TRBJ1-1; the D is unclear. This CDR3 is built from 13 residues. CDR1 is LNHNV and CDR2 is YYDKDF in the germline V gene (reference sequence). The V end was cut by 1 base, the J end by 11 bases, with 14 bases between. The CDR3 nucleotides are TGTGCCACCAGCAGAGCTCCCCGCGTGGATGCTTTCTTT. It codes for CATSRAPRVDAFF.

This chain connects TRBV24-1 to TRBJ1-2; D is possibly TRBD1 (6 bases). This CDR3 contains 12 residues. Trimming shortened V by 4 bases and J by 11 bases, and 13 bases separated the two germline ends. CDR1 KGHDR and CDR2 SFDVKD come from the germline V gene. The CDR3 DNA sequence: TGTGCCACCAGTGACCGGACAGTGGGGTACACCTTC. This gives the protein CATSDRTVGYTF.